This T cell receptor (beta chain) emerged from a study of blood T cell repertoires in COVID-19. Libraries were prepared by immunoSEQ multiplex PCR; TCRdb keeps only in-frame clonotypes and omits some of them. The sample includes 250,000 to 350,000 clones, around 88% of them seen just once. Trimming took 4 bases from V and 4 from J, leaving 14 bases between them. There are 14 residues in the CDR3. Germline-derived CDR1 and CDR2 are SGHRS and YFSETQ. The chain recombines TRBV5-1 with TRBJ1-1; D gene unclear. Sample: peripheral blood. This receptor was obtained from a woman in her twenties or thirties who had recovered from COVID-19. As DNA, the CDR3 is TGCGCCAGCAGCCGTTTTGAGAGTGGCACTGAAGCTTTCTTT. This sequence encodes CASSRFESGTEAFF. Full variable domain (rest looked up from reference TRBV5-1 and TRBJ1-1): KAGVTQTPRYLIKTRGQQVTLSCSPISGHRSVSWYQQTPGQGLQFLFEYFSETQRNKGNFPGRFSGRQFSNSRSEMNVSTLELGDSALYLCASSRFESGTEAFFGQGTRLTVV.